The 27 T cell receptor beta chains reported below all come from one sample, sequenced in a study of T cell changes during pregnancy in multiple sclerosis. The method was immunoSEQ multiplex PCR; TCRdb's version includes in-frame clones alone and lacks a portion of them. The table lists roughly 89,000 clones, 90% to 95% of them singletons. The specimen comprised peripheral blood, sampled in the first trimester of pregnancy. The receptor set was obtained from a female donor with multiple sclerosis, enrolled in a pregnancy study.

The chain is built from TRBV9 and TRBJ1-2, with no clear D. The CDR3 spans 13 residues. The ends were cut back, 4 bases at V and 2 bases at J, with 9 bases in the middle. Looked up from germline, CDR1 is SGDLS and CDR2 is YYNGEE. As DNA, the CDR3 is TGTGCCAGCAGCTTACAGCAAAACTATGGCTACACCTTC. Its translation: CASSLQQNYGYTF.

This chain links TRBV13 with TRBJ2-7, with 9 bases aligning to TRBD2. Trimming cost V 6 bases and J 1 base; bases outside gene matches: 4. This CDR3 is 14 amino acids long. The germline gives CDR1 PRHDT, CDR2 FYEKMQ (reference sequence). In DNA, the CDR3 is TGTGCCAGCAGAAGCGGGGGGTTGTCCTACGAGCAGTACTTC. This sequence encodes CASRSGGLSYEQYF.

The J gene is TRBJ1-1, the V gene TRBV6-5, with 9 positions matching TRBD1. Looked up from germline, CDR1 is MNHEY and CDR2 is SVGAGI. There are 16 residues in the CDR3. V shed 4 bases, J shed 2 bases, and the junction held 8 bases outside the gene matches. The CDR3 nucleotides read TGTGCCAGCAGTTCGGGACAGGGTAGGAGAAACACTGAAGCTTTCTTT. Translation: CASSSGQGRRNTEAFF.

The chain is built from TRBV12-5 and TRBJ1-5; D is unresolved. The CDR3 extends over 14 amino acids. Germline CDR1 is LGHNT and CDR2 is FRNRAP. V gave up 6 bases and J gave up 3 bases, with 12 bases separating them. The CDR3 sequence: CASGPHGINQPQHF. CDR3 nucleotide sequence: TGTGCTAGTGGGCCCCACGGGATCAATCAGCCCCAGCATTTT.

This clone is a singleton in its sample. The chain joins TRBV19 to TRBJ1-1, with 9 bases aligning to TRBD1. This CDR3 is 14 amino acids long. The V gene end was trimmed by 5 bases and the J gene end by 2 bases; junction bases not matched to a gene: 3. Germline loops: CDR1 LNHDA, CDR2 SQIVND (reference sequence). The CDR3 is CASSSGQGNTEAFF. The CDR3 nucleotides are TGTGCCAGTAGTTCGGGACAGGGAAACACTGAAGCTTTCTTT.

CDR3 in DNA: TGTGCCAGCAGTTTATCAAGACTAGACCTATACAATGAGCAGTTCTTC. This sequence encodes CASSLSRLDLYNEQFF. This chain joins TRBV27 and TRBJ2-1, with D possibly TRBD2 on 6 matching bases. Germline lookup yields CDR1 MNHEY and CDR2 SMNVEV (reference sequence). Trimming took 0 bases from V and 4 from J, leaving 13 bases between them. The CDR3 has 16 amino acids.

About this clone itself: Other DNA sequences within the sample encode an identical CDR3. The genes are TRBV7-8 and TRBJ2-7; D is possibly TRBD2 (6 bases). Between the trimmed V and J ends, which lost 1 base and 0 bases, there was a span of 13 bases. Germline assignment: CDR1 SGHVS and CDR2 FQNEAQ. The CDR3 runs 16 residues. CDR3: CASSLGRGAGSYEQYF. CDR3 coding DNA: TGTGCCAGCAGCTTAGGGCGGGGAGCGGGCTCCTACGAGCAGTACTTC.

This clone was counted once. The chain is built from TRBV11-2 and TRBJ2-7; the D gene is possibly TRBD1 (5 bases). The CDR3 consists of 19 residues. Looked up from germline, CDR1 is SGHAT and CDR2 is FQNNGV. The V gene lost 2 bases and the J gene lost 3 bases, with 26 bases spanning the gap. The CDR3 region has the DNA TGTGCCAGCAGCTTAAACCCAGGGCAGCCTCCTTATCTACACTACGAGCAGTACTTC. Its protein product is CASSLNPGQPPYLHYEQYF.

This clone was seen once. Here the CDR3 DNA reads TGTGCCAGCTCATCCGCGTTGGGACAGCCGAACACTGAAGCTTTCTTT. Its translation is CASSSALGQPNTEAFF. The V gene is TRBV18, the J gene TRBJ1-1, with TRBD1 matching over 7 bases. V lost 5 bases to trimming and J lost 1 base; unmatched junction nucleotides: 10. Germline loops: CDR1 KGHSH, CDR2 LQKENI. CDR3 size: 16 residues.

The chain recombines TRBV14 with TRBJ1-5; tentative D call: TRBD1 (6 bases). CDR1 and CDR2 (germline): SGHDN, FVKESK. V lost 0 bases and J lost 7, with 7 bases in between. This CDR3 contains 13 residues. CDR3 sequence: CASSQDRGQPQHF. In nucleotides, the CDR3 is TGTGCCAGCAGCCAAGACAGGGGCCAGCCCCAGCATTTT.

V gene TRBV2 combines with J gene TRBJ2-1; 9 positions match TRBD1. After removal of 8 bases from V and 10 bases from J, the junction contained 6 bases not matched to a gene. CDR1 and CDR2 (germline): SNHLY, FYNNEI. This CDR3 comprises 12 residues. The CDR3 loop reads CASRDRVWEQFF. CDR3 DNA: TGTGCCAGCCGGGACAGGGTTTGGGAGCAGTTCTTC.

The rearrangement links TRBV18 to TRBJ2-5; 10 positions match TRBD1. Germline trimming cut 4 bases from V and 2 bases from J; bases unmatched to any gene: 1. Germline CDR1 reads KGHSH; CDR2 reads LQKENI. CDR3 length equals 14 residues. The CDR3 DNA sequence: TGTGCCAGCTCACGGGACAGGGGACAAGAGACCCAGTACTTC. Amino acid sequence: CASSRDRGQETQYF.

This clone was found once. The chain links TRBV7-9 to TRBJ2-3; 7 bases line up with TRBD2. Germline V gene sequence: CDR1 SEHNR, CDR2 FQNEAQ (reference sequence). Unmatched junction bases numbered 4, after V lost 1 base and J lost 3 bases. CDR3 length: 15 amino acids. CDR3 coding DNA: TGTGCCAGCAGCTTAGTCCCTAGCGGAACAGATACGCAGTATTTT. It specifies CASSLVPSGTDTQYF.

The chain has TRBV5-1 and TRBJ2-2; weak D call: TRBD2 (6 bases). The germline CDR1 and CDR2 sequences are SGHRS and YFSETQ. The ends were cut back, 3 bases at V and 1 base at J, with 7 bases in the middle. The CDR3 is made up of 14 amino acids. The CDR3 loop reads CASSSGLNTGELFF. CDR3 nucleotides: TGCGCCAGCAGCTCGGGACTGAACACCGGGGAGCTGTTTTTT.

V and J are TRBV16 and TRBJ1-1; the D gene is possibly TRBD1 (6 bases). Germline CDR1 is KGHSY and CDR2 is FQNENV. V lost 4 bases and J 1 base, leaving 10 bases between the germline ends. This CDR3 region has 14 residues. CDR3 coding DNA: TGTGCCAGCAGCCCGGGACACACGAACACTGAAGCTTTCTTT. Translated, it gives CASSPGHTNTEAFF. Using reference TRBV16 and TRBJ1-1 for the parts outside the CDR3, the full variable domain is GEEVAQTPKHLVRGEGQKAKLYCAPIKGHSYVFWYQQVLKNEFKFLISFQNENVFDETGMPKERFSAKCLPNSPCSLEIQATKLEDSAVYFCASSPGHTNTEAFFGQGTRLTVV.

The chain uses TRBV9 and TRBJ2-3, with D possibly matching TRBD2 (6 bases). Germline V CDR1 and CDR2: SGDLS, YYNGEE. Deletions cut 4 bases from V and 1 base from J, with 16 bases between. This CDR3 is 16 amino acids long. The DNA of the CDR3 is TGTGCCAGCAGCCGTATTCAGGGCGGGGGCACAGATACGCAGTATTTT. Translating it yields CASSRIQGGGTDTQYF.

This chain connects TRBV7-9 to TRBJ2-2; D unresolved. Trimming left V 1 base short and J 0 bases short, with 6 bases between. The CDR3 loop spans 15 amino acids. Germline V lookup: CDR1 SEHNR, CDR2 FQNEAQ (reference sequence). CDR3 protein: CASSLELSNTGELFF. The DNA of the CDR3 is TGTGCCAGCAGCTTAGAACTGTCGAACACCGGGGAGCTGTTTTTT.

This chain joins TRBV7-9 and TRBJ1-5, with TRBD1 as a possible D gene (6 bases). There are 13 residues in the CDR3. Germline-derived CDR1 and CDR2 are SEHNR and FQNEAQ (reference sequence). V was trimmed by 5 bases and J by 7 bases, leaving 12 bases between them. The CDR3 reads CASSAQGGQPQHF. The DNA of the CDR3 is TGTGCCAGCAGCGCACAGGGTGGGCAGCCCCAGCATTTT.

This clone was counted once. The CDR3 coding sequence is TGTGCCAGCGGTGGTGGCGGGGGCATTTTCAGATCGAGTGAGCAGTACTTC. Protein product: CASGGGGGIFRSSEQYF. V and J are TRBV6-1 and TRBJ2-7; weak D call: TRBD2 (7 bases). Germline CDR1 and CDR2: MNHNS and SASEGT. Trimming took off 8 bases at V and 7 bases at J, with 30 bases between the two ends. The CDR3 is made up of 17 amino acids.

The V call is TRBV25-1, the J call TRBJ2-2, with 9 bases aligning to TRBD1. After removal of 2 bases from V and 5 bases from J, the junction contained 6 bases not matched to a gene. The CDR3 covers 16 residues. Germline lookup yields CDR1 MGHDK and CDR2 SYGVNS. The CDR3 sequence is CASSEIAGTGTGELFF. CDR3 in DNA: TGTGCCAGCAGTGAAATCGCCGGGACAGGGACCGGGGAGCTGTTTTTT.

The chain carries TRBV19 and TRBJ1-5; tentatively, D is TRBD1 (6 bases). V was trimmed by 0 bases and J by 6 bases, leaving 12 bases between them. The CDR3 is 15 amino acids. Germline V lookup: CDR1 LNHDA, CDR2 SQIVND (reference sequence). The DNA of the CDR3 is TGTGCCAGTAGTATAGATCGCAGGGGTGGTCAGCCCCAGCATTTT. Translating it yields CASSIDRRGGQPQHF.

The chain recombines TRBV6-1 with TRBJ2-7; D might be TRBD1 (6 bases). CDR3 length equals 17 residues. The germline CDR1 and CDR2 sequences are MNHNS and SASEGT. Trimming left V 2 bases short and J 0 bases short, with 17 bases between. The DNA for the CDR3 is TGTGCCAGCAGTGAAAGGCGTTGGCAGGGGATCTCCTACGAGCAGTACTTC. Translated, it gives CASSERRWQGISYEQYF.

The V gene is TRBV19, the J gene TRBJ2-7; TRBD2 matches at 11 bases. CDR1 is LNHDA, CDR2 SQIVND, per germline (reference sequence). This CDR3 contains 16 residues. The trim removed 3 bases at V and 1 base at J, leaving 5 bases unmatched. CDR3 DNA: TGTGCCAGTAGTATCACTAGCGGGGGCCTATCCTACGAGCAGTACTTC. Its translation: CASSITSGGLSYEQYF.

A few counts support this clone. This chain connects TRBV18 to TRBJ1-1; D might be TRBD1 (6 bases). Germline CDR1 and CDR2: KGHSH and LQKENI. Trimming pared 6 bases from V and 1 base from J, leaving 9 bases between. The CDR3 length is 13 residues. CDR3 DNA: TGTGCCAGCTCCCAGGGACAGAACACTGAAGCTTTCTTT. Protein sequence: CASSQGQNTEAFF. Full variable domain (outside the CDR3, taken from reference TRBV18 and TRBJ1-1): NAGVMQNPRHLVRRRGQEARLRCSPMKGHSHVYWYRQLPEEGLKFMVYLQKENIIDESGMPKERFSAEFPKEGPSILRIQQVVRGDSAAYFCASSQGQNTEAFFGQGTRLTVV.

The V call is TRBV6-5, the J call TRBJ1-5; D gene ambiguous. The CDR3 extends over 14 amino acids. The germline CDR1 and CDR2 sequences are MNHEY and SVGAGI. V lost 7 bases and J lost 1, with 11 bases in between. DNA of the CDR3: TGTGCCAGCACTCCGGCGGGAAGCAATCAGCCCCAGCATTTT. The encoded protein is CASTPAGSNQPQHF.

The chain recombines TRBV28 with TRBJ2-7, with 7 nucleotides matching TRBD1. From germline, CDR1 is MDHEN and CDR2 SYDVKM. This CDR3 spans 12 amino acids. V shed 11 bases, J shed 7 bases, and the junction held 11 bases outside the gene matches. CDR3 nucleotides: TGTGCCGGGGCGGACAGGCGAGGTGAGCAGTACTTC. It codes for CAGADRRGEQYF. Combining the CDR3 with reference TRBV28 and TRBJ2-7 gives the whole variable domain DVKVTQSSRYLVKRTGEKVFLECVQDMDHENMFWYRQDPGLGLRLIYFSYDVKMKEKGDIPEGYSVSREKKERFSLILESASTNQTSMYLCAGADRRGEQYFGPGTRLTVT.

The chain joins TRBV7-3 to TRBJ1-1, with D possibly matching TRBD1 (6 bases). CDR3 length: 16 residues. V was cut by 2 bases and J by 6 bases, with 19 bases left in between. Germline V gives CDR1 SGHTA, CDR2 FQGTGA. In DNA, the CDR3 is TGTGCCAGCAGCTTAGGGGGGAGGCAGGGGAGGGCTGAAGCTTTCTTT. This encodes CASSLGGRQGRAEAFF.